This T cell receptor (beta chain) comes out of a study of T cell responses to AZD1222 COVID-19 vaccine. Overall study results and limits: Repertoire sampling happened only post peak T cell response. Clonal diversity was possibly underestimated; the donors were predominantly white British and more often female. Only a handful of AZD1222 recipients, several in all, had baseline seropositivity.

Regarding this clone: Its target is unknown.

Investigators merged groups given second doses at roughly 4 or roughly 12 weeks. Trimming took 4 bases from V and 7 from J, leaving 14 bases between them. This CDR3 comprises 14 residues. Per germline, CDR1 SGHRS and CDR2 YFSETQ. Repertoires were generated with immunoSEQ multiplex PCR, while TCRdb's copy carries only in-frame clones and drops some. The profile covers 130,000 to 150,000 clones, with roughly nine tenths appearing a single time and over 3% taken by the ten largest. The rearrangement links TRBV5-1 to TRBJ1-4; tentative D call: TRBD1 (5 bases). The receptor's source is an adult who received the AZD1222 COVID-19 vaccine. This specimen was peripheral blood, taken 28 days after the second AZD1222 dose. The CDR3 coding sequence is TGCGCCAGCAGCGGCGACAGTATGGGTGAAAAACTGTTTTTT. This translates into CASSGDSMGEKLFF.